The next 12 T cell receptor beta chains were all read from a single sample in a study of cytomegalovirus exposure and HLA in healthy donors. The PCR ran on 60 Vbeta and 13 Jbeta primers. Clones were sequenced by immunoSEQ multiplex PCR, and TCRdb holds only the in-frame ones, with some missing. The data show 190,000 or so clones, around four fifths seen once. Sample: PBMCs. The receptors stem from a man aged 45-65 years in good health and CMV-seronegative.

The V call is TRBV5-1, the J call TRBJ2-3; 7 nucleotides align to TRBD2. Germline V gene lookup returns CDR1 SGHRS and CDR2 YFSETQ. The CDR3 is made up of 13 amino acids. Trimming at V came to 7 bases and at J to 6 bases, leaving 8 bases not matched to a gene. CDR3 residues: CASGFAGEDTQYF. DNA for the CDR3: TGCGCCAGCGGATTTGCGGGGGAGGATACGCAGTATTTT.

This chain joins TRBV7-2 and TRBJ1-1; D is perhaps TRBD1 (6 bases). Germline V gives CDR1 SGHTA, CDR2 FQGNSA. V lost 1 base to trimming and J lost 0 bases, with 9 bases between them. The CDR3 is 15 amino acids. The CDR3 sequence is CASSLEGGVNTEAFF. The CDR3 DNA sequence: TGTGCCAGCAGCTTAGAAGGGGGAGTGAACACTGAAGCTTTCTTT.

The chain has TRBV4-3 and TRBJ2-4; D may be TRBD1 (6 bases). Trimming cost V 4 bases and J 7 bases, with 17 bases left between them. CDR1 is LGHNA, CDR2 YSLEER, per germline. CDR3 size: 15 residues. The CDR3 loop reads CASSRNRVGWNIQYF. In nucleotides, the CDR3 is TGCGCCAGCAGCCGCAACAGGGTAGGCTGGAACATTCAGTACTTC.

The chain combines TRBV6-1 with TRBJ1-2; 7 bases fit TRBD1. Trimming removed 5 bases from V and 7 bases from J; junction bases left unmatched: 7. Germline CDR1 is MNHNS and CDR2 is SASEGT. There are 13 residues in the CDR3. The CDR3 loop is CASSHDRVRGYTF. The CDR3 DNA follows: TGTGCCAGCAGTCACGACAGGGTGCGTGGCTACACCTTC.

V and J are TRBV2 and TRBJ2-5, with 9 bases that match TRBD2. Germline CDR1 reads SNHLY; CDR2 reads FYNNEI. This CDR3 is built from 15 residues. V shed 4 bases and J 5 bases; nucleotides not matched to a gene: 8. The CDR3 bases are TGTGCCAGCAGTGGTGGCGGGAGGGCCCATGAGACCCAGTACTTC. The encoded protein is CASSGGGRAHETQYF.

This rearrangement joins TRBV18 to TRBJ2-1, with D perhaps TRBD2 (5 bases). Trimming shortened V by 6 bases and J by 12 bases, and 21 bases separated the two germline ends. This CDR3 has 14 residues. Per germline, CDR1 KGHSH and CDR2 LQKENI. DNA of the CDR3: TGTGCCAGCTCGTCGGGGTATAATGAGAAAGGGCAGTTCTTC. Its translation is CASSSGYNEKGQFF.

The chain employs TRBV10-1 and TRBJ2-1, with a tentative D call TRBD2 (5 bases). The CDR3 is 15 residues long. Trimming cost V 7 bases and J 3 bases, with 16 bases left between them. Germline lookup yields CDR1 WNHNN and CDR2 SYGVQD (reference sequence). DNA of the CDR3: TGCGCCAGCACCCGCGGGTTAGCCGACTACAATGAGCAGTTCTTC. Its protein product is CASTRGLADYNEQFF.

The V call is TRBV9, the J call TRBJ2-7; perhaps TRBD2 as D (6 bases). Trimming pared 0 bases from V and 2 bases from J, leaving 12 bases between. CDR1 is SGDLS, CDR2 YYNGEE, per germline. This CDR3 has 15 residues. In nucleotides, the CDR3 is TGTGCCAGCAGCGTAGGGTGGGGGGTCCCCTACGAGCAGTACTTC. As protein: CASSVGWGVPYEQYF.

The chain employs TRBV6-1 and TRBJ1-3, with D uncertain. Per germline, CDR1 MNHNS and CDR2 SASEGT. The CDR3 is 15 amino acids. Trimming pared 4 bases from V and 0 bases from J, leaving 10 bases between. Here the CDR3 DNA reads TGTGCCAGCAGTGTGTCGGTGAGCTCTGGAAACACCATATATTTT. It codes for CASSVSVSSGNTIYF.

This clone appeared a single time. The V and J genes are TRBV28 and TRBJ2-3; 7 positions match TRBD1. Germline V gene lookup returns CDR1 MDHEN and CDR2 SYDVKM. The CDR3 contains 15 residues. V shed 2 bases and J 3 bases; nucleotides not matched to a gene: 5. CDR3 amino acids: CASSLVSGGTDTQYF. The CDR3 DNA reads TGTGCCAGCAGTTTAGTGTCAGGGGGTACAGATACGCAGTATTTT.

The DNA of the CDR3 is TGTGCCAGCAGCGCCACCCCGCTAGCGGGGGGGCGAGATACGCAGTATTTT. Translating gives CASSATPLAGGRDTQYF. The rearrangement uses TRBV2 and TRBJ2-3; 12 nucleotides match TRBD2. V shed 6 bases, J shed 5 bases, and the junction held 12 bases outside the gene matches. The CDR3 spans 17 residues. CDR1 is SNHLY and CDR2 is FYNNEI in the germline V gene.

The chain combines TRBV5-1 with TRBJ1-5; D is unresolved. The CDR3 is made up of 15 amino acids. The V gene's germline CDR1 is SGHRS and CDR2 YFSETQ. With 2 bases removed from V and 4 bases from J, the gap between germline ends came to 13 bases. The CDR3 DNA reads TGCGCCAGCAGCTTAAGCGGCAGTGCTAATCAGCCCCAGCATTTT. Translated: CASSLSGSANQPQHF.